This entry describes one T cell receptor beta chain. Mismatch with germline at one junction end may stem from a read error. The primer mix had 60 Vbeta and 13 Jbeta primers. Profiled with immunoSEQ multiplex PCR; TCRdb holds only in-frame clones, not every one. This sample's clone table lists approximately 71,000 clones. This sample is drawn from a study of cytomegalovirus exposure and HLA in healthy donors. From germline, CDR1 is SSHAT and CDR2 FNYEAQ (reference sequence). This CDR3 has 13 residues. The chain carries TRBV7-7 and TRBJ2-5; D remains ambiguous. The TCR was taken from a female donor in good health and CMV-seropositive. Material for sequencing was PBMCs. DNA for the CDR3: TGTGCTAGCAGCTTGTCGGGTGGAGAGACCCAGTACTTC. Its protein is CASSLSGGETQYF.